This T cell receptor beta chain was recorded in a study of CD8 T cells in ankylosing spondylitis. Study results and limitations: The authors reported significant enrichment of disease-linked clones in matched ankylosing spondylitis synovial fluid.

Notes on this clonotype: The antigen is unknown.

Libraries of TCR beta came from quantitative 5'-RACE with molecular barcodes. Each CDR3 protein is one row after TCRdb ran MiXCR on the 5' RACE reads. The table records 200,000 or so distinct CDR3 sequences, around 24% of them present only once. The receptor was derived from a male donor with ankylosing spondylitis or in good health (not recorded which). The sample was blood, either unsorted or a sorted T cell fraction (not recorded which).

This CDR3 is CATSKSDRDPCTQYF. CDR3 bases: TGTGCCACCAGCAAATCGGACAGAGATCCTTGTACGCAGTATTTT. J is TRBJ2-3 and V is TRBV15; D is possibly TRBD1 (6 bases). Trimming pared 4 bases from V and 8 bases from J, leaving 19 bases between. The CDR3 has 15 residues. The germline V gene has CDR1 LNHNV and CDR2 YYDKDF (reference sequence). Drawing the rest from reference TRBV15 and TRBJ2-3, the complete variable domain is DAMVIQNPRYQVTQFGKPVTLSCSQTLNHNVMYWYQQKSSQAPKLLFHYYDKDFNNEADTPDNFQSRRPNTSFCFLDIRSPGLGDTAMYLCATSKSDRDPCTQYFGPGTRLTVL.